This T cell receptor (beta chain) comes out of a study of Ad26.COV2.S vaccination and SARS-CoV-2 variants. Study summary: Doses of Ad26.COV2.S were injected into muscle once or twice, 56 days apart.

This clone showed up just once. Treatment reported: over 15 received Ad26.COV2.S at low or high dose, single or two shots; five or six received placebo; per-sample allocation not given. Specimens were obtained on day 63 following the first vaccine or placebo injection. The germline CDR1 and CDR2 sequences are SNHLY and FYNNEI. Trimming removed 8 bases at V and 6 bases at J, with 16 bases between. The CDR3 is made up of 14 amino acids. Sequenced by immunoSEQ multiplex PCR; TCRdb stores in-frame clones only, minus some. The top ten hold roughly 2.5% of the sample, which has around 450,000 clones, 89% seen once.

The V call is TRBV2, the J call TRBJ1-4, with a possible D match to TRBD1 (5 bases). This receptor was identified in a person aged 18-60 years who received the Ad26.COV2.S COVID-19 vaccine or a placebo. This specimen consisted of peripheral blood, obtained in a trial of Ad26.COV2.S vaccine versus placebo. Written as DNA, the CDR3 is TGTGCCAGCGGGGTTGGGGGGAGTGATGAAAAACTGTTTTTT. This encodes CASGVGGSDEKLFF.